This TCR beta chain was documented in a study of cytomegalovirus exposure and HLA in healthy donors. Study-level background: Clustering assigned 81% of the approximately 400 genotyped donors to the Caucasian-associated ancestry cluster. Study observations and caveats: A later analysis linked 15,000 to 20,000 TCR beta sequences to HLA alleles at 0.05 false discovery rate. The study labeled fewer than 200 TCR beta chains cytomegalovirus-associated.

Germline V gene lookup returns CDR1 SGDLS and CDR2 YYNGEE. The CDR3 covers 16 residues. Trimming took off 2 bases at V and 2 bases at J, with 15 bases between the two ends. PCR used 60 Vbeta primers and 13 Jbeta primers. TCRdb's table, derived via immunoSEQ multiplex PCR, lists solely in-frame clones and lacks some. The sample has roughly 77,000 clones; 9.5% to 13% are singletons. With respect to this clone: Antigen specificity is unknown.

Material: PBMCs. The chain uses TRBV9 and TRBJ2-3; D perhaps matches TRBD2 (5 bases). This sequence was found in a man in his sixties in good health and CMV-seropositive. CDR3: CASSVNPSGNTDTQYF. In nucleotides, the CDR3 is TGTGCCAGCAGCGTCAACCCCTCGGGGAACACAGATACGCAGTATTTT.